This TCR beta chain originates from a study of a mutant IDH1 vaccine in newly diagnosed glioma. Time point here: week 11, during vaccination. The investigators gave 300 ug of mutant IDH1 20-mer peptide in each vaccine dose, together with topical imiquimod. The CDR3 covers 15 residues. The germline V gene has CDR1 SGHAT and CDR2 FQNNGV. The V end was cut by 4 bases, the J end by 6 bases, with 15 bases between. Comments on this clone: Its antigen is unknown.

The table came from immunoSEQ multiplex PCR; TCRdb's copy has only in-frame clones and leaves some out. This table has over 60,000 clones, around 89% appearing once. The TCR was taken from a man aged 35 to 55 with glioma. Sequenced here: PBMCs, sampled from a glioma patient whose treatment included an IDH1 peptide vaccine. The gene calls are TRBV11-2 and TRBJ1-4, with a possible D match to TRBD1 (6 bases). CDR3 residues: CASSSLTGKYEKLFF. CDR3 in DNA: TGTGCCAGCAGCTCCCTCACAGGGAAATATGAAAAACTGTTTTTT.